One sample yielded the 25 T cell receptor beta chains listed below, sequenced in a study of response to subunit inactivated influenza vaccine. In TCRdb, the RT-PCR reads were re-called with MiXCR into one record per CDR3 protein. The sample holds more than 450,000 distinct CDR3 sequences, roughly 12% seen once. The sample consisted of PBMCs from blood, taken on the day of vaccination. These TCRs come from a man aged 45 to 65 who received an inactivated influenza vaccine.

The J gene is TRBJ2-1, the V gene TRBV4-1; D not resolved. Trimming took 3 bases from V and 9 from J, leaving 15 bases between them. The CDR3 length is 14 residues. The germline V gene has CDR1 MGHRA and CDR2 YSYEKL. The CDR3 here is CASSQASAPGEQFF. In nucleotides, the CDR3 is TGCGCCAGCAGCCAGGCTTCGGCCCCGGGTGAGCAGTTCTTC.

The CDR3 is CASSQRVQGRGYTF. The CDR3 region has the DNA TGTGCCAGCAGCCAACGAGTCCAGGGAAGGGGCTACACCTTC. The gene calls are TRBV14 and TRBJ1-2, with a weak D call TRBD1 (5 bases). V dropped 2 bases and J dropped 8 bases, with 15 bases sitting between them. The CDR3 runs to 14 residues. In germline, CDR1 is SGHDN, CDR2 FVKESK.

The V call is TRBV2, the J call TRBJ2-1; D unclear. CDR3 length: 13 amino acids. Trimming stripped 6 bases from V and 2 bases from J, with 8 bases between. The germline gives CDR1 SNHLY, CDR2 FYNNEI. The CDR3 sequence is CASRSVPYNEQFF. In nucleotides, the CDR3 is TGTGCCAGCAGGTCCGTACCCTACAATGAGCAGTTCTTC. The complete variable domain, with remaining parts taken from reference TRBV2 and TRBJ2-1, reads EPEVTQTPSHQVTQMGQEVILRCVPISNHLYFYWYRQILGQKVEFLVSFYNNEISEKSEIFDDQFSVERPDGSNFTLKIRSTKLEDSAMYFCASRSVPYNEQFFGPGTRLTVL.

Comment on this clonotype: It is unclear where the CDR3 begins or ends on the DNA, so no DNA is shown, and the CDR3 is as TCRdb lists it. The V call is TRBV7-9, the J call TRBJ2-2. Germline V lookup: CDR1 SEHNR, CDR2 FQNEAQ (reference sequence). The CDR3 is 15 residues long, ends included. The CDR3 sequence is CASSLSAAAPGSCFF.

The gene calls are TRBV6-1 and TRBJ2-3; TRBD2 matches at 9 bases. Losses at the gene ends were 7 bases for V and 4 bases for J; bases not matched to a gene: 9. There are 15 residues in the CDR3. Germline V gives CDR1 MNHNS, CDR2 SASEGT. The CDR3 nucleotides are TGTGCCAGCACCGGCGGGAGGGCCGTCGCAGATACGCAGTATTTT. This encodes CASTGGRAVADTQYF.

The chain uses TRBV5-1 and TRBJ2-1, with 10 bases matching TRBD2. The CDR3 covers 16 residues. J gave up 6 bases and V 0 bases, and 6 bases lay outside the gene matches. Germline CDR1 SGHRS, CDR2 YFSETQ. CDR3 amino acids: CASSLDVVAGGNEQFF. The DNA of the CDR3 is TGCGCCAGCAGCTTGGACGTTGTAGCGGGAGGCAATGAGCAGTTCTTC.

This clonotype was found many times. This sequence joins TRBV9 and TRBJ1-2; no reliable D call. V was cut by 4 bases and J by 8 bases, with 12 bases left in between. The V gene's germline CDR1 is SGDLS and CDR2 YYNGEE. The CDR3 has 12 residues. For the CDR3, the DNA is TGTGCCAGCAGCCCCGGTTCTTGGGGCTACACCTTC. Amino acids: CASSPGSWGYTF.

The chain joins TRBV5-1 to TRBJ2-2; D may be TRBD1 or TRBD2 (6 bases each). Trimming shortened V by 0 bases and J by 4 bases, and 10 bases separated the two germline ends. Germline CDR1 and CDR2: SGHRS and YFSETQ. The CDR3 has 15 residues. This CDR3 reads CASSLAQGLTGELFF. The DNA for the CDR3 is TGCGCCAGCAGCTTGGCACAGGGACTCACCGGGGAGCTGTTTTTT.

The V gene is TRBV12-3 or TRBV12-4, the J gene TRBJ2-7; TRBD1 is a possible D gene (5 bases). The CDR3 length is 14 residues. Trimming pared 3 bases from V and 3 bases from J, leaving 12 bases between. DNA for the CDR3: TGTGCCAGCAGTTTTTCTGGGGCCCTCTACGAGCAGTACTTC. Its translation is CASSFSGALYEQYF.

At least ten counts were recorded for this clonotype. The CDR3 bases are TGTGCCAGCAGCTTAGCGGCGGCTTCCCGGGTTGGCAATGAGCAGTTCTTC. Its protein product is CASSLAAASRVGNEQFF. This rearrangement joins TRBV7-8 to TRBJ2-1; unclear D gene. The germline CDR1 and CDR2 sequences are SGHVS and FQNEAQ. There are 17 residues in the CDR3. V dropped 0 bases and J dropped 6 bases, with 18 bases sitting between them.

This clonotype was observed a handful of times. V usage is TRBV5-6 and J usage is TRBJ2-1, with D perhaps TRBD1 (5 bases). This CDR3 comprises 12 residues. Trimming stripped 2 bases from V and 12 bases from J, with 12 bases between. CDR1 SGHDT and CDR2 YYEEEE come from the germline V gene. CDR3 amino acids: CASSFPSTVQFF. In DNA, the CDR3 is TGTGCCAGCAGCTTTCCCTCGACAGTGCAGTTCTTC.

The table lists this clonotype with many counts. The V call is TRBV4-2, the J call TRBJ1-6; D is unclear. From germline, CDR1 is LGHNA and CDR2 YNFKEQ. CDR3 size: 16 residues. The V and J ends lost 0 bases and 4 bases respectively, with 10 bases between them. CDR3 loop: CASSQEADGYNSPLHF. The CDR3 nucleotides read TGTGCCAGCAGCCAAGAGGCGGACGGTTATAATTCACCCCTCCACTTT.

In this sample, this clonotype turned up a few times. The chain uses TRBV2 and TRBJ2-3; TRBD2 aligns across 11 bases. The CDR3 is 18 amino acids. CDR1 and CDR2 (germline): SNHLY, FYNNEI. After removal of 2 bases from V and 1 base from J, the junction contained 8 bases not matched to a gene. CDR3 nucleotide sequence: TGTGCCAGCAGTGAACTTAGCGGGAGGGCCTTGGGCACAGATACGCAGTATTTT. Translated, it gives CASSELSGRALGTDTQYF.

The J gene is TRBJ2-1, the V gene TRBV5-1; 8 bases match TRBD1. V lost 4 bases to trimming and J lost 9 bases; unmatched junction nucleotides: 12. Germline values: CDR1 SGHRS, CDR2 YFSETQ. This CDR3 region has 15 residues. The DNA for the CDR3 is TGCGCCAGCAGCACGGACAGGGTGGTTGATGGTGAGCAGTTCTTC. Protein product: CASSTDRVVDGEQFF.

This chain uses TRBV30 with TRBJ2-5; 7 bases map to TRBD1. Per the germline V gene, CDR1 is GTSNPN and CDR2 is SVGIG (reference sequence). J was trimmed by 9 bases and V by 2 bases; bases with no gene match: 6. The length of the CDR3 is 12 residues. The CDR3 DNA follows: TGTGCCTGGAGTAAGGGGGCGGAACCCCAGTACTTC. Amino acids: CAWSKGAEPQYF.

Here the CDR3 DNA reads TGTGCCAGCAGCTGGAGGGCCTCCAGCTCTGGGGCCAACGTCCTGACTTTC. Protein sequence: CASSWRASSSGANVLTF. The chain is built from TRBV5-4 and TRBJ2-6; a possible D gene is TRBD2 (6 bases). The ends were cut back, 3 bases at V and 0 bases at J, with 13 bases in the middle. The CDR3 has 17 residues. Per germline, CDR1 SGHNT and CDR2 YYREEE (reference sequence).

The CDR3 bases are TGTGCCAGCAGCTTAGCGCAGGGCTCCGGTGAAAAACTGTTTTTT. Residues: CASSLAQGSGEKLFF. The chain uses TRBV7-6 and TRBJ1-4; D may be TRBD1 (5 bases). The CDR3 sequence is 15 residues long. Trimming removed 0 bases at V and 7 bases at J, with 12 bases between. Germline loops: CDR1 SGHVS, CDR2 FNYEAQ.

This clonotype appeared a few times. The V and J genes are TRBV5-1 and TRBJ2-2; 8 bases line up with TRBD1. The CDR3 is made up of 20 amino acids. V gave up 3 bases and J gave up 0 bases; unmatched junction bases: 16. The germline gives CDR1 SGHRS, CDR2 YFSETQ. The CDR3 spells CASSSLPARPGQANTGELFF. CDR3 in DNA: TGCGCCAGCAGCTCCTTACCTGCGCGACCGGGACAGGCGAACACCGGGGAGCTGTTTTTT.

This chain joins TRBV5-6 and TRBJ2-2, with TRBD2 matching 8 bases. The V gene end was trimmed by 3 bases and the J gene end by 9 bases; junction bases not matched to a gene: 10. The CDR3 is made up of 15 amino acids. In germline, CDR1 is SGHDT, CDR2 YYEEEE. The CDR3 region is CASSSRTSPSRELFF. As DNA, the CDR3 is TGTGCCAGCAGCTCCCGGACTAGCCCGAGCCGGGAGCTGTTTTTT.

The chain is built from TRBV12-3 or TRBV12-4 and TRBJ2-3, with 11 bases matching TRBD2. The CDR3 runs to 19 residues. V lost 3 bases and J lost 0; bases outside the gene matches: 11. CDR3 coding DNA: TGTGCCAGCAGTTTGTGGCTAGCGGGAGGATTCTTCAGCACAGATACGCAGTATTTT. Translated, it gives CASSLWLAGGFFSTDTQYF.

The V and J genes are TRBV2 and TRBJ1-4; 9 nucleotides align to TRBD1. Germline V gene sequence: CDR1 SNHLY, CDR2 FYNNEI. J was trimmed by 1 base and V by 6 bases; bases with no gene match: 0. This CDR3 spans 14 amino acids. The CDR3: CASRTGGTNEKLFF. DNA for the CDR3: TGTGCCAGCAGGACAGGGGGAACTAATGAAAAACTGTTTTTT. Drawing the rest from reference TRBV2 and TRBJ1-4, the complete variable domain is EPEVTQTPSHQVTQMGQEVILRCVPISNHLYFYWYRQILGQKVEFLVSFYNNEISEKSEIFDDQFSVERPDGSNFTLKIRSTKLEDSAMYFCASRTGGTNEKLFFGSGTQLSVL.

This clonotype was observed a handful of times. The genes are TRBV20-1 and TRBJ1-6; 9 nucleotides line up with TRBD1. V was clipped by 5 bases and J by 9 bases; unmatched bases: 8. Germline V CDR1 and CDR2: DFQATT, SNEGSKA (reference sequence). CDR3 length: 14 residues. CDR3 DNA: TGCAGTGCTGGCCCGGGACAGGGTGGTTCACCCCTCCACTTT. Translating it yields CSAGPGQGGSPLHF.

This clonotype occurred a few times. This sequence joins TRBV4-1 and TRBJ2-2, with D possibly matching TRBD1 (6 bases). V dropped 6 bases and J dropped 9 bases, with 17 bases sitting between them. This CDR3 is built from 14 residues. From germline, CDR1 is MGHRA and CDR2 YSYEKL. The CDR3 DNA reads as TGCGCCAGCAGGGAGAGGACAGACAACCGGGAGCTGTTTTTT. Its translation is CASRERTDNRELFF.

The J gene is TRBJ1-6, the V gene TRBV25-1; D may be TRBD1 (5 bases). The CDR3 runs 14 residues. Germline CDR1 MGHDK, CDR2 SYGVNS. Trimming removed 7 bases at V and 5 bases at J, with 12 bases between. The CDR3 is CASKTDSDNSPLHF. CDR3 nucleotide sequence: TGTGCCAGCAAGACAGACAGTGATAATTCACCCCTCCACTTT.

V is TRBV4-2 and J is TRBJ2-7, with TRBD2 matching 14 bases. The CDR3 loop spans 17 amino acids. V lost 0 bases to trimming and J lost 3 bases; unmatched junction nucleotides: 4. The germline gives CDR1 LGHNA, CDR2 YNFKEQ. The CDR3 spells CASSQDTGLAGDYEQYF. The CDR3 region has the DNA TGTGCCAGCAGCCAAGATACGGGACTAGCGGGGGACTACGAGCAGTACTTC.